This T cell receptor (beta chain) emerged from a study of cytomegalovirus exposure and HLA in healthy donors. The study's findings and limits: Among TCR beta chains, those listed as cytomegalovirus-associated numbered over 150. In a later analysis, HLA-associated TCR beta chains were more clonally expanded than equally common others.

Points on this clone: The target antigen is unknown.

The study ran its PCR with 60 Vbeta and 13 Jbeta primers. Study processing details: In a later analysis, about 12 million of approximately 86 million unique beta chains occurred in at least two donors. Clones were read by immunoSEQ multiplex PCR, and TCRdb kept only the in-frame ones, dropping some. V and J calls and clone size are those listed in that table; D and trimming were worked out from the DNA. The table includes some 120,000 clones, around 76% detected once. The CDR3 extends over 15 amino acids. The ends lost 5 bases at V and 9 bases at J; junction bases unmatched: 7. Looked up from germline, CDR1 is SNHLY and CDR2 is FYNNEI.

Sequencing input: PBMCs. The rearrangement joins TRBV2 to TRBJ1-6, with 10 positions matching TRBD1. The source of this sequence is a woman between 35 and 50 years old in good health and CMV-seropositive. CDR3 DNA sequence: TGTGCCAGCAGTACCCGGACAGGGGGGGGTTCACCCCTCCACTTT. It is translated as CASSTRTGGGSPLHF.